The rows below give T cell receptor beta chains drawn from one sample of a study of CD8+ T cells in alopecia areata. Using immunoSEQ multiplex PCR, the repertoire was profiled, and TCRdb retains in-frame clones only, with some absent. The sample lists 100,000 to 150,000 clones, roughly two fifths occurring once. Sequenced material: CD4+ T cells sorted from blood. These receptors all stem from a human donor with alopecia areata. Both conserved end residues are part of each CDR3. Clone size, where shown, is once, few, many, or a class for clones that have expanded.

clone_size: few
cdr3_length: 13
v_call: TRBV29-1
j_call: TRBJ1-2
cdr3_aa: CSVEGAGNYGYTF

clone_size: -
cdr3_length: 11
v_call: TRBV7-8
j_call: TRBJ2-7
cdr3_aa: CASSLAREQYF

clone_size: few
cdr3_length: 14
v_call: TRBV7-3
j_call: TRBJ2-5
cdr3_aa: CASSLGGQGETQYF

clone_size: -
cdr3_length: 15
v_call: TRBV28
j_call: TRBJ2-1
cdr3_aa: CASSSRDRGINEQFF

clone_size: -
cdr3_length: 14
v_call: TRBV18
j_call: TRBJ2-2
cdr3_aa: CASSLRSQAGELFF

clone_size: -
cdr3_length: 13
v_call: TRBV30
j_call: TRBJ1-5
cdr3_aa: CAWNQNRNQPQHF

clone_size: few
cdr3_length: 14
v_call: TRBV11-2
j_call: TRBJ2-3
cdr3_aa: CASSLRTITDTQYF

clone_size: -
cdr3_length: 14
v_call: TRBV29-1
j_call: TRBJ1-3
cdr3_aa: CSVDLSFSGNTIYF

clone_size: -
cdr3_length: 15
v_call: TRBV30
j_call: TRBJ2-1
cdr3_aa: CAWSPNLHRNNEQFF

clone_size: -
cdr3_length: 16
v_call: TRBV29-1
j_call: TRBJ1-1
cdr3_aa: CSVVGGKGEVGTEAFF

clone_size: few
cdr3_length: 12
v_call: TRBV11-2
j_call: TRBJ2-7
cdr3_aa: CASSLPQGPGYF

clone_size: few
cdr3_length: 13
v_call: TRBV29-1
j_call: TRBJ1-1
cdr3_aa: CSVVSEFHTEAFF

clone_size: few
cdr3_length: 14
v_call: TRBV2
j_call: TRBJ2-1
cdr3_aa: CASSEVLAGNEQFF

clone_size: -
cdr3_length: 17
v_call: TRBV9
j_call: TRBJ2-1
cdr3_aa: CASSPGLAGGFYNEQFF

clone_size: once
cdr3_length: 15
v_call: TRBV13
j_call: TRBJ2-7
cdr3_aa: CASSFNGLATYEQYF

clone_size: few
cdr3_length: 14
v_call: TRBV29-1
j_call: TRBJ2-7
cdr3_aa: CSVETRLAKREQYF

clone_size: few
cdr3_length: 13
v_call: TRBV7-9
j_call: TRBJ2-3
cdr3_aa: CASSATSTDTQYF

clone_size: once
cdr3_length: 13
v_call: TRBV7-2
j_call: TRBJ1-2
cdr3_aa: CASSPGTGHGYTF

clone_size: -
cdr3_length: 13
v_call: TRBV29-1
j_call: TRBJ1-2
cdr3_aa: CSVSVGANYGYTF

clone_size: -
cdr3_length: 18
v_call: TRBV5-1
j_call: TRBJ2-1
cdr3_aa: CASSLPGTSGRLSNEQFF

clone_size: -
cdr3_length: 11
v_call: TRBV30
j_call: TRBJ1-1
cdr3_aa: CAWSPSSEAFF

clone_size: once
cdr3_length: 13
v_call: TRBV7-9
j_call: TRBJ1-6
cdr3_aa: CASSRLESSPLHF

clone_size: -
cdr3_length: 13
v_call: TRBV7-2
j_call: TRBJ1-2
cdr3_aa: CASSLTGDYGYTF

clone_size: -
cdr3_length: 13
v_call: TRBV29-1
j_call: TRBJ1-2
cdr3_aa: CSVEGLRGGGYTF

clone_size: -
cdr3_length: 12
v_call: TRBV29-1
j_call: TRBJ2-1
cdr3_aa: CSVDRSYNEQFF

clone_size: -
cdr3_length: 17
v_call: TRBV29-1
j_call: TRBJ2-6
cdr3_aa: CSVERVGQDSGANVLTF

clone_size: -
cdr3_length: 14
v_call: TRBV5-1
j_call: TRBJ2-7
cdr3_aa: CASSLDGRGGEQYF

clone_size: -
cdr3_length: 16
v_call: TRBV29-1
j_call: TRBJ1-2
cdr3_aa: CSVRGDRRGGLYGYTF

clone_size: -
cdr3_length: 15
v_call: TRBV29-1
j_call: TRBJ2-1
cdr3_aa: CSVGTSGSSYNEQFF

clone_size: few
cdr3_length: 15
v_call: TRBV29-1
j_call: TRBJ2-1
cdr3_aa: CSVPLPGLGDNEQFF

clone_size: few
cdr3_length: 16
v_call: TRBV7-9
j_call: TRBJ1-5
cdr3_aa: CASSSATGQGSQPQHF

clone_size: -
cdr3_length: 11
v_call: TRBV28
j_call: TRBJ1-2
cdr3_aa: CASSLTGGYTF

clone_size: -
cdr3_length: 16
v_call: TRBV23-1
j_call: TRBJ1-2
cdr3_aa: CASSQSLALGVRGYTF

clone_size: once
cdr3_length: 16
v_call: TRBV5-1
j_call: TRBJ1-1
cdr3_aa: CASSLGDRAFNTEAFF

clone_size: -
cdr3_length: 15
v_call: TRBV5-1
j_call: TRBJ1-5
cdr3_aa: CASSLGQGSNQPQHF

clone_size: -
cdr3_length: 16
v_call: TRBV28
j_call: TRBJ1-5
cdr3_aa: CASRSGTGNFNQPQHF

clone_size: few
cdr3_length: 16
v_call: TRBV7-2
j_call: TRBJ2-3
cdr3_aa: CASSLGASPSTDTQYF

clone_size: -
cdr3_length: 11
v_call: TRBV30
j_call: TRBJ1-1
cdr3_aa: CAQGLNTEAFF

clone_size: -
cdr3_length: 14
v_call: TRBV18
j_call: TRBJ2-1
cdr3_aa: CASSSRDRTDEQFF

clone_size: -
cdr3_length: 18
v_call: TRBV29-1
j_call: TRBJ2-7
cdr3_aa: CSVFQPSGTSGIVTEQYF

clone_size: -
cdr3_length: 14
v_call: TRBV7-2
j_call: TRBJ2-3
cdr3_aa: CASSEGQSTDTQYF

clone_size: few
cdr3_length: 16
v_call: TRBV29-1
j_call: TRBJ2-6
cdr3_aa: CSVAGRQGDGANVLTF

clone_size: -
cdr3_length: 13
v_call: TRBV28
j_call: TRBJ2-2
cdr3_aa: CASSPSVSGELFF

clone_size: -
cdr3_length: 16
v_call: TRBV11-3
j_call: TRBJ2-3
cdr3_aa: CASSSGINARTDTQYF

clone_size: -
cdr3_length: 13
v_call: TRBV29-1
j_call: TRBJ2-1
cdr3_aa: CSLGTARYNEQFF

clone_size: -
cdr3_length: 12
v_call: TRBV4-3
j_call: TRBJ2-4
cdr3_aa: CASSQDQGLKYF

clone_size: -
cdr3_length: 14
v_call: TRBV7-3
j_call: TRBJ1-1
cdr3_aa: CASSLTPVVTEAFF

clone_size: -
cdr3_length: 13
v_call: TRBV29-1
j_call: TRBJ1-5
cdr3_aa: CSVETGVGQPQHF

clone_size: -
cdr3_length: 14
v_call: TRBV4-3
j_call: TRBJ2-7
cdr3_aa: CASSPSGFAYEQYF

clone_size: few
cdr3_length: 15
v_call: TRBV7-2
j_call: TRBJ2-7
cdr3_aa: CASSSRTGSSYEQYF

clone_size: -
cdr3_length: 14
v_call: TRBV23-1
j_call: TRBJ1-5
cdr3_aa: CARGRAAGDQPQHF

clone_size: few
cdr3_length: 12
v_call: TRBV29-1
j_call: TRBJ2-3
cdr3_aa: CSGVGTGDTQYF

clone_size: few
cdr3_length: 16
v_call: TRBV23-1
j_call: TRBJ2-5
cdr3_aa: CASSQPAGGPEETQYF

clone_size: few
cdr3_length: 13
v_call: TRBV29-1
j_call: TRBJ2-1
cdr3_aa: CSATGTGYNEQFF

clone_size: -
cdr3_length: 14
v_call: TRBV5-4
j_call: TRBJ2-1
cdr3_aa: CASSLVLAGDEQFF

clone_size: -
cdr3_length: 15
v_call: TRBV11-2
j_call: TRBJ2-7
cdr3_aa: CASSLDMGYSYEQYF

clone_size: -
cdr3_length: 11
v_call: TRBV20-1
j_call: TRBJ2-7
cdr3_aa: CSASGRYEQYF

clone_size: -
cdr3_length: 15
v_call: TRBV9
j_call: TRBJ2-3
cdr3_aa: CASSSPTSGTDTQYF

clone_size: -
cdr3_length: 12
v_call: TRBV6-6
j_call: TRBJ2-7
cdr3_aa: CASSHGGYEQYF